Described below is a single T cell receptor (beta chain) sequence and its context. Its antigen remains unidentified. The sample comes from a study of Ad26.COV2.S vaccination and SARS-CoV-2 variants. Overall study results and limits: Once vaccination had occurred, spike-specific CD8+ and CD4+ T cell responses reportedly showed substantial breadth. Spike-specific TCR breadth in vaccine recipients exceeded that seen in placebo recipients.

The treatment denotes: around 19 received Ad26.COV2.S at low or high dose, single or two shots; roughly five received placebo; per-sample allocation not given. Sampling was done on day 63 after the first vaccine or placebo injection. Boston hosted the donor, who was an adult aged 18-55 years. An Ad26 vector carrying the Wuhan-strain SARS-CoV-2 spike served as the vaccine. This CDR3 region has 16 residues. Germline trimming cut 4 bases from V and 0 bases from J; bases unmatched to any gene: 6. Germline V gene lookup returns CDR1 SGHNT and CDR2 YYREEE (reference sequence). Only in-frame clones appear in the TCRdb table, and some are missing; sequencing was by immunoSEQ multiplex PCR. Found here are over 350,000 clones, 70% to 90% of them singletons; the top ten hold about 3.6%.

The origin of this receptor is a person aged 18-65 years who received the Ad26.COV2.S COVID-19 vaccine or a placebo. Sequences were derived from peripheral blood, sampled in a trial of Ad26.COV2.S vaccine versus placebo. The chain carries TRBV5-4 and TRBJ1-3, with 8 bases aligning to TRBD1. CDR3 region: CASSAGTGYSGNTIYF. In DNA, the CDR3 is TGTGCCAGCAGCGCCGGGACAGGATACTCTGGAAACACCATATATTTT.